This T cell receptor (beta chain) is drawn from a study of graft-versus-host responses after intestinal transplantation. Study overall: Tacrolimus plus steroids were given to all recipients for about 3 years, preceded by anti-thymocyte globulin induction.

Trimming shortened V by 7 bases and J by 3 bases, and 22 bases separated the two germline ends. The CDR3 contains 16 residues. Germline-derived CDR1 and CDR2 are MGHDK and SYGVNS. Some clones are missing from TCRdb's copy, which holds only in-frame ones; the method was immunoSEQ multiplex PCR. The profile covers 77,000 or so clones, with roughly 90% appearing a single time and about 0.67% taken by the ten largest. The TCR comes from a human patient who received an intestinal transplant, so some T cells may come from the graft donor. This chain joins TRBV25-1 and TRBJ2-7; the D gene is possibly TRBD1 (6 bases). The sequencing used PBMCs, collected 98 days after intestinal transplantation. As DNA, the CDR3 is TGTGCCAGCACTCCCCCCCCCTGGCGCAGGGGCTACGAGCAGTACTTC. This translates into CASTPPPWRRGYEQYF.